The rows below give T cell receptor beta chains drawn from one sample of a study of blood T cells in healthy people across ages. TCRdb processed the 5' RACE reads anew with MiXCR; each CDR3 protein has one entry. Seen here are roughly 800,000 distinct CDR3 sequences, approximately 25% observed once, and the top ten hold roughly 9%. Separately, the same data were catalogued under a study of T cells of mothers and their children.

Sequences were obtained from blood. These receptors all stem from a boy aged 10-17 years in good health. Each CDR3 is given with its conserved first and last residue. A D gene is named only where the DNA matches it firmly. Clone size, where shown, is once, few, many, or a class for clones that have expanded.

size,V,J,D,CDR3,DNA
-,TRBV29-1,TRBJ2-5,TRBD1,CSVEDREGEQYF,TGCAGCGTTGAGGACAGGGAAGGGGAGCAGTACTTC
-,TRBV18,TRBJ2-1,TRBD2,CASSIEGLAGNNEQFF,TGTGCCAGCTCAATCGAGGGACTAGCGGGAAATAATGAGCAGTTCTTC
-,TRBV20-1,TRBJ2-7,-,CSATVGGTWGYEQYF,TGCAGTGCGACGGTCGGCGGGACATGGGGCTACGAGCAGTACTTC
-,TRBV28,TRBJ2-7,TRBD1,CASSLPPGQGSEQYF,TGTGCCAGCAGTTTACCGCCGGGACAGGGATCCGAGCAGTACTTC
few,TRBV10-3,TRBJ1-1,-,CAISESKWQDTEAFF,TGTGCCATCAGTGAGTCGAAGTGGCAGGACACTGAAGCTTTCTTT
-,TRBV27,TRBJ1-1,-,CASSFVGGGTEAFF,TGTGCCAGCAGTTTTGTGGGCGGCGGCACTGAAGCTTTCTTT
-,TRBV27,TRBJ1-4,TRBD1,CASTPGQGNEKLFF,TGTGCCAGCACCCCTGGACAGGGTAATGAAAAACTGTTTTTT
few,TRBV5-6,TRBJ1-6,-,CASSLGPDSSYNSPLHF,TGTGCCAGCAGCTTGGGACCGGATAGCTCCTATAATTCACCCCTCCACTTT
-,TRBV7-3,TRBJ2-1,TRBD2,CASSWTSGGNNEQFF,TGTGCCAGCAGCTGGACTAGCGGGGGGAACAATGAGCAGTTCTTC
-,TRBV12-3/TRBV12-4,TRBJ1-2,-,CASGMETGLGGCTF,TGTGCCAGCGGGATGGAAACAGGTTTGGGCGGCTGCACCTTC
few,TRBV5-1,TRBJ2-1,TRBD2,CASSRTSGGSSYNEQFF,TGCGCCAGCAGCCGAACTAGCGGGGGGTCCTCATACAATGAGCAGTTCTTC
-,TRBV20-1,TRBJ1-1,-,CSAAPGRGTEAFF,TGCAGTGCTGCCCCAGGGCGGGGGACTGAAGCTTTCTTT
-,TRBV2,TRBJ2-7,TRBD2,CASSEVAGAPYEQYF,TGTGCCAGCAGTGAAGTTGCGGGAGCACCCTACGAGCAGTACTTC
-,TRBV4-2,TRBJ2-7,-,CASSHSSDPIEQYF,TGTGCCAGCAGCCATTCCAGCGACCCGATCGAGCAGTACTTC
-,TRBV14,TRBJ2-1,-,CASSQFFDIGVLDNEQFF,TGTGCCAGCAGCCAATTCTTCGACATCGGGGTCCTCGACAATGAGCAGTTCTTC
few,TRBV4-2,TRBJ2-1,TRBD2,CASSQDRQREARGEQFF,TGTGCCAGCAGCCAAGATAGGCAGCGGGAGGCTCGAGGTGAGCAGTTCTTC
-,TRBV19,TRBJ2-7,-,CASSIWVYEQYF,TGTGCCAGTAGTATCTGGGTCTACGAGCAGTACTTC
few,TRBV20-1,TRBJ2-1,-,CSATAVGLGDNEQFF,TGCAGTGCTACAGCCGTAGGGCTAGGGGACAATGAGCAGTTCTTC
-,TRBV20-1,TRBJ2-3,-,CSASLFTDTQYF,TGCAGTGCTAGCCTTTTTACGGATACGCAGTATTTT
few,TRBV5-1,TRBJ1-2,-,CASSFGGSYGYTF,TGCGCCAGCAGCTTTGGGGGGTCCTATGGCTACACCTTC
few,TRBV12-3/TRBV12-4,TRBJ1-2,-,CASSTDSSYGYTF,TGTGCCAGCAGTACCGACAGTAGTTATGGCTACACCTTC
-,TRBV29-1,TRBJ2-7,TRBD1,CSVDLDRGYEQYF,TGCAGCGTTGACCTGGACAGGGGCTACGAGCAGTACTTC
-,TRBV5-4,TRBJ2-3,-,CASSLDGPHTDTQYF,TGTGCCAGCAGCTTGGACGGGCCGCACACAGATACGCAGTATTTT
-,TRBV11-2,TRBJ2-7,TRBD1,CASSPIMGQGYYEQYF,TGTGCCAGCAGCCCTATTATGGGACAGGGATACTACGAGCAGTACTTC
-,TRBV29-1,TRBJ1-1,-,CSVVGARTSTEAFF,TGCAGCGTTGTAGGGGCAAGGACGTCCACTGAAGCTTTCTTT
-,TRBV4-2,TRBJ1-6,-,CASSQEVNRSPLHF,TGTGCCAGCAGCCAAGAGGTGAACCGGTCACCCCTCCACTTT
-,TRBV20-1,TRBJ1-3,-,CSAREAGGAGNTIYF,TGCAGTGCTAGAGAAGCGGGGGGGGCTGGAAACACCATATATTTT
few,TRBV4-1,TRBJ2-3,-,CASSLSEYTDTQYF,TGCGCCAGCAGCCTTAGCGAGTACACAGATACGCAGTATTTT